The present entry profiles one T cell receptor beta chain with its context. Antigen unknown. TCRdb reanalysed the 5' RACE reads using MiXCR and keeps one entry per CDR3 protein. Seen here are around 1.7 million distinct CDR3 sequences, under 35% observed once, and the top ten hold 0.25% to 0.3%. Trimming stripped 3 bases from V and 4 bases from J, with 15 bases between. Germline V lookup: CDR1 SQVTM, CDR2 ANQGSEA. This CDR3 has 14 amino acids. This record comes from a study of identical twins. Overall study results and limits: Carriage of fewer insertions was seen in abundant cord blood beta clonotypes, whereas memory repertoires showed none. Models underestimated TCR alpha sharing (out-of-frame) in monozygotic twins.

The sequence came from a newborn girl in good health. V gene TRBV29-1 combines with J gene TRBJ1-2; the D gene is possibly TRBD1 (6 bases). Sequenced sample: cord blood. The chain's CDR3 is CSVEGGGHAYGYTF. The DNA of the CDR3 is TGCAGCGTTGAGGGCGGGGGCCATGCCTATGGCTACACCTTC.